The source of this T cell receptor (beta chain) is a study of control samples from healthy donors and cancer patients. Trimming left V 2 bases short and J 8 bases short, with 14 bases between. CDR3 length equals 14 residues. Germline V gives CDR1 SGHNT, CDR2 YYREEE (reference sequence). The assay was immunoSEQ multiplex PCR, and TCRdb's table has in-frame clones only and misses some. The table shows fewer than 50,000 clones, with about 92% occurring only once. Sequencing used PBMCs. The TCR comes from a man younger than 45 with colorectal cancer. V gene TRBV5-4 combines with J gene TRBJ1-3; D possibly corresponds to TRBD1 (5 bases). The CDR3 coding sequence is TGTGCCAGCAGCTTAGAGGGACGGCGGGACACCATATATTTT. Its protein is CASSLEGRRDTIYF. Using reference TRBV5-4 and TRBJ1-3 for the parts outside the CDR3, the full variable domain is ETGVTQSPTHLIKTRGQQVTLRCSSQSGHNTVSWYQQALGQGPQFIFQYYREEENGRGNFPPRFSGLQFPNYSSELNVNALELDDSALYLCASSLEGRRDTIYFGEGSWLTVV.